This entry lists 32 T cell receptor beta chains sequenced from one sample in a study of T-cell memory formation after mild COVID-19 (dated by TCRdb to the early 2020s). Libraries were made using 5' RACE. TCRdb names Illumina NovaSeq 6000 as the instrument used. TCRdb reprocessing: public reads trimmed at Q25 with fastp, clones called with MiXCR, in-frame beta chains kept. Rows merge per CDR3 protein into single entries with the most common DNA and genes. Recorded for this sample are a few hundred thousand distinct CDR3 sequences; 16% of them occurred a single time. The leading ten clones occupy 20% to 25% of the sample. Sequencing input: PBMCs or a T cell subset sorted from them (not recorded which). All receptors derive from a man between 18 and 29 years old who had mild COVID-19 (a few samples of this study predate the infection). The sample titles of this study are shuffled in the database, so cell type and time point are left out; the donor was told from shared clones.

The V call is TRBV12-3 or TRBV12-4, the J call TRBJ1-1; possible D gene TRBD1, 5 bases. Between the trimmed V and J ends, which lost 5 bases and 0 bases, there was a span of 10 bases. CDR3 length: 14 residues. The CDR3 reads CASSRGSVNTEAFF. The CDR3 DNA reads TGTGCCAGCAGTCGGGGGTCGGTGAACACTGAAGCTTTCTTT.

This clonotype was detected only a few times. The rearrangement uses TRBV6-1 and TRBJ2-7; tentatively, D is TRBD2 (5 bases). Trimming took 7 bases from V and 0 from J, leaving 13 bases between them. CDR3 length equals 14 residues. The V gene's germline CDR1 is MNHNS and CDR2 SASEGT. This chain's CDR3 is CASKRAGNSYEQYV. CDR3 sequence (DNA): TGTGCCAGCAAGAGGGCGGGCAACTCCTACGAGCAGTACGTC.

This clonotype was found a few times. The genes are TRBV9 and TRBJ2-1; a weak D match, TRBD2 (7 bases). The CDR3 length is 13 residues. V lost 7 bases, J lost 3 bases, and 11 bases lay in between. Germline V gene lookup returns CDR1 SGDLS and CDR2 YYNGEE. The CDR3 nucleotides are TGTGCCAGCGGGGGGGCAGTCTACAATGAGCAGTTCTTC. Translation: CASGGAVYNEQFF.

The V gene is TRBV5-1, the J gene TRBJ2-3; 7 bases fit TRBD2. Per germline, CDR1 SGHRS and CDR2 YFSETQ. J lost 5 bases, V lost 4 bases, and 10 bases had no gene match. The CDR3 runs 15 residues. The CDR3 DNA is TGCGCCAGCAGCCGGAGCGGGGCTGTGGGAGATACGCAGTATTTT. It specifies CASSRSGAVGDTQYF.

The chain carries TRBV25-1 and TRBJ1-2; unclear D gene. Germline loops: CDR1 MGHDK, CDR2 SYGVNS. CDR3 length equals 14 residues. Trimming took off 4 bases at V and 6 bases at J, with 15 bases between the two ends. The CDR3 loop is CASSVPDARDGYTF. The DNA of the CDR3 is TGTGCCAGCAGTGTCCCGGACGCTAGGGATGGCTACACCTTC.

This clonotype has just a few counts. The junction differs from germline at one of its ends, possibly a read error. The chain carries TRBV12-3 or TRBV12-4 and TRBJ2-4; the D call may be TRBD1 or TRBD2 (5 bases each). The CDR3 is made up of 15 amino acids. The DNA for the CDR3 is TGTGCCAGCAGTTCCCACGTGGGACCCAACAACATTCAGTACTTC. Protein: CASSSHVGPNNIQYF.

This clonotype was recorded a few times. This chain connects TRBV27 to TRBJ2-5; unclear D gene. V lost 7 bases and J lost 4, with 13 bases in between. CDR3 size: 13 residues. In germline, CDR1 is MNHEY, CDR2 SMNVEV (reference sequence). The CDR3 spells CASTIRVGETQYF. In DNA form, the CDR3 reads TGTGCCAGCACAATCCGGGTCGGAGAGACCCAGTACTTC.

This clonotype has just a few counts. This chain connects TRBV4-1 to TRBJ2-2; TRBD1 aligns across 9 bases. The CDR3 has 18 residues. V gave up 4 bases and J gave up 4 bases; unmatched junction bases: 13. Germline V gene data show CDR1 as MGHRA and CDR2 as YSYEKL. CDR3 loop: CASSRLAAGQGITGELFF. In DNA form, the CDR3 reads TGCGCCAGCAGCCGCTTGGCCGCGGGACAGGGAATCACCGGGGAGCTGTTTTTT.

This clonotype was observed many times. The V gene is TRBV4-1, the J gene TRBJ1-2; D uncertain. V was trimmed by 0 bases and J by 5 bases, leaving 7 bases between them. This CDR3 is built from 13 residues. Germline CDR1 is MGHRA and CDR2 is YSYEKL. The CDR3 is CASSQESGYGYTF. DNA of the CDR3: TGCGCCAGCAGCCAAGAATCCGGGTATGGCTACACCTTC.

This clonotype was seen more than once but under ten times. V gene TRBV12-3 or TRBV12-4 combines with J gene TRBJ2-3, with 15 bases matching TRBD2. The CDR3 totals 16 residues. With 5 bases clipped from V and 4 bases from J, the junction kept 4 bases outside the gene matches. The CDR3 nucleotides read TGTGCCAGCAGTCAGGGACTAGCGGGGGGAGCAGATACGCAGTATTTT. Its translation: CASSQGLAGGADTQYF.

J is TRBJ2-1 and V is TRBV12-3 or TRBV12-4; maybe TRBD2 (5 bases). Deletions cut 3 bases from V and 9 bases from J, with 9 bases between. The CDR3 runs to 12 residues. CDR3 region: CASSFGRLEQFF. CDR3 DNA sequence: TGTGCCAGCAGTTTTGGGAGACTTGAGCAGTTCTTC.

The gene calls are TRBV20-1 and TRBJ1-2; D gene unclear. Trimming shortened V by 5 bases and J by 4 bases, and 11 bases separated the two germline ends. The CDR3 is 12 residues long. Germline values: CDR1 DFQATT, CDR2 SNEGSKA (reference sequence). DNA of the CDR3: TGCAGTGCTCCCGAGGCCGTCTATGGCTACACCTTC. Its translation: CSAPEAVYGYTF.

The chain has TRBV6-5 and TRBJ1-6; TRBD1 is a possible D gene (6 bases). V was pared by 1 base and J by 8 bases, with 9 bases between. Per the germline V gene, CDR1 is MNHEY and CDR2 is SVGAGI. CDR3 length: 14 residues. This CDR3 is CASSYWAGDSPLHF. CDR3 bases: TGTGCCAGCAGTTACTGGGCAGGGGATTCACCCCTCCACTTT.

This clonotype was counted a few times. V gene TRBV29-1 combines with J gene TRBJ2-3, with no clear D. The V end was cut by 0 bases, the J end by 0 bases, with 13 bases between. CDR1 and CDR2 (germline): SQVTM, ANQGSEA. The CDR3 sequence is 16 residues long. The CDR3 DNA follows: TGCAGCGTTGAAGATGCCCGAGCTACAAGCACAGATACGCAGTATTTT. Its translation is CSVEDARATSTDTQYF.

V is TRBV12-3 or TRBV12-4 and J is TRBJ2-5; possible D gene TRBD2, 5 bases. This CDR3 spans 15 amino acids. V shed 2 bases and J shed 3 bases, with 13 bases lying between them. CDR3 in amino acids: CASSLLEDFEETQYF. The CDR3 DNA reads as TGTGCCAGCAGTTTACTGGAGGACTTCGAAGAGACCCAGTACTTC.

The CDR3 nucleotides read TGTGCCAGCTCACCACCATCTTTGGGGGGCTCTAACTATGGCTACACCTTC. Encoded protein: CASSPPSLGGSNYGYTF. This chain joins TRBV18 and TRBJ1-2; the D gene is possibly TRBD1 (6 bases). Germline loops: CDR1 KGHSH, CDR2 LQKENI. CDR3 length equals 17 residues. V gave up 0 bases and J gave up 0 bases, with 14 bases separating them.

This clonotype has only a few counts. The rearrangement joins TRBV27 to TRBJ2-2; weak D call: TRBD1 (5 bases). The CDR3 has 14 residues. CDR1 MNHEY and CDR2 SMNVEV come from the germline V gene (reference sequence). V lost 3 bases, J lost 7 bases, and 12 bases lay in between. The CDR3 nucleotides read TGTGCCAGCAGTTTGGTCCAGGGCATCGGGGAGCTGTTTTTT. Its protein product is CASSLVQGIGELFF.

CDR3 in DNA: TGTGCCAGCAGTGGACAGTTACTTTATGGCTACACCTTC. Amino acids: CASSGQLLYGYTF. The chain combines TRBV6-6 with TRBJ1-2, with a tentative D call TRBD1 (6 bases). The germline V gene encodes CDR1 MNHNY and CDR2 SVGAGI (reference sequence). This CDR3 is built from 13 residues. V was cut by 5 bases and J by 5 bases, with 12 bases left in between.

This clonotype was detected a few times. CDR3 DNA: TGTGCCAGCAGTTTATCCGGGGTAGCCGTGGATACGCAGTATTTT. Translating gives CASSLSGVAVDTQYF. V usage is TRBV12-3 or TRBV12-4 and J usage is TRBJ2-3, with a weak D call TRBD2 (5 bases). Trimming pared 2 bases from V and 6 bases from J, leaving 15 bases between. CDR3 length: 15 residues.

This clonotype was observed a few times. This chain joins TRBV28 and TRBJ1-6; D is ambiguous. Germline V CDR1 and CDR2: MDHEN, SYDVKM. The V end was cut by 6 bases, the J end by 8 bases, with 8 bases between. The CDR3 spans 12 residues. Here the CDR3 reads CASSRGYSPLHF. DNA of the CDR3: TGTGCCAGCAGCAGAGGGTATTCACCCCTCCACTTT.

This clonotype appeared a few times. V usage is TRBV9 and J usage is TRBJ1-1; TRBD1 is a possible D gene (5 bases). The germline CDR1 and CDR2 sequences are SGDLS and YYNGEE. This CDR3 spans 17 amino acids. V was shortened by 0 bases and J by 1 base, with 16 bases between the two germline ends. The CDR3 loop reads CASSVGVAGSENTEAFF. CDR3 nucleotide sequence: TGTGCCAGCAGCGTAGGGGTGGCAGGGTCAGAGAACACTGAAGCTTTCTTT.

This clonotype was found a few times. The chain employs TRBV12-3 or TRBV12-4 and TRBJ2-1, with 8 bases fitting TRBD2. This CDR3 is built from 17 residues. Trimming cost V 4 bases and J 3 bases; bases outside gene matches: 11. The CDR3 is CASSWGQVGLVYNEQFF. The CDR3 DNA reads TGTGCCAGCAGTTGGGGCCAGGTGGGACTAGTCTACAATGAGCAGTTCTTC.

Worth noting for this clonotype: One end of the junction fails to match germline, which may point to a read error. The V and J genes are TRBV7-9 and TRBJ1-2; no clear D. The germline CDR1 and CDR2 sequences are SEHNR and FQNEAQ (reference sequence). The CDR3 has 12 residues. This CDR3 reads CASSLETVAPDF. The CDR3 nucleotides are TGTGCCAGCAGCTTAGAGACGGTGGCGCCAGACTTC.

This clonotype occurred a few times. The chain employs TRBV6-2 or TRBV6-3 and TRBJ2-3; D gene uncertain. Germline V gene lookup returns CDR1 MNHEY and CDR2 SVGEGT. The ends were cut back, 4 bases at V and 3 bases at J, with 8 bases in the middle. The CDR3 runs 13 residues. The CDR3, as DNA: TGTGCCAGCAGTTGGAGAGGTACAGATACGCAGTATTTT. Encoded protein: CASSWRGTDTQYF.

This clonotype was counted many times. V usage is TRBV5-1 and J usage is TRBJ2-1, with D tentatively TRBD1 or TRBD2 (6 bases each). Germline CDR1 is SGHRS and CDR2 is YFSETQ. The CDR3 extends over 15 amino acids. V was clipped by 4 bases and J by 2 bases, with 13 bases between them. This CDR3 is CASSLRGATYNEQFF. CDR3 coding DNA: TGCGCCAGCAGCCTTAGGGGGGCCACCTACAATGAGCAGTTCTTC.

The J gene is TRBJ2-5, the V gene TRBV7-2; the D gene is possibly TRBD1 (6 bases). Trimming pared 3 bases from V and 5 bases from J, leaving 13 bases between. The germline V gene has CDR1 SGHTA and CDR2 FQGNSA. The CDR3 runs 14 residues. CDR3 sequence: CASSLAGDSETQYF. DNA of the CDR3: TGTGCCAGCAGCTTGGCAGGGGATTCCGAGACCCAGTACTTC.

This clonotype was counted between two and nine times. The chain employs TRBV6-6 and TRBJ2-1; weak D call: TRBD2 (5 bases). The CDR3 has 11 amino acids. The germline gives CDR1 MNHNY, CDR2 SVGAGI (reference sequence). Trimming shortened V by 11 bases and J by 10 bases, and 15 bases separated the two germline ends. In DNA, the CDR3 is TGTGCCGTACGGGCAGCGGACGAGCAGTTCTTC. Protein product: CAVRAADEQFF.

The chain employs TRBV5-5 and TRBJ1-6, with 10 bases fitting TRBD1. J lost 14 bases, V lost 3 bases, and 26 bases had no gene match. In germline, CDR1 is SGHKS, CDR2 YYEKEE (reference sequence). The CDR3 has 20 residues. The CDR3 nucleotides are TGTGCCAGCAGCTATAACCCCGACGGGACAGGGGCCCTCGACTTACTCACCCTCCACTTT. Protein product: CASSYNPDGTGALDLLTLHF.

This chain joins TRBV12-3 or TRBV12-4 and TRBJ2-2; D remains ambiguous. Deletions cut 3 bases from V and 5 bases from J, with 13 bases between. This CDR3 region has 15 residues. The CDR3 bases are TGTGCCAGCAGTTTTATTGGTTATGAGACCGGGGAGCTGTTTTTT. This gives the protein CASSFIGYETGELFF.

This clonotype was seen at least ten times. The rearrangement links TRBV10-2 to TRBJ2-3, with D perhaps TRBD1 or TRBD2 (5 bases each). Deletions cut 3 bases from V and 1 base from J, with 14 bases between. CDR1 WSHSY and CDR2 SAAADI come from the germline V gene. This CDR3 is built from 16 residues. CDR3: CASSDSGPPRTDTQYF. The CDR3 DNA sequence: TGCGCCAGCAGTGATTCGGGACCACCTCGCACAGATACGCAGTATTTT.

This clonotype was found a few times. J is TRBJ2-3 and V is TRBV24-1, with a tentative D call TRBD1 (6 bases). The ends were cut back, 6 bases at V and 8 bases at J, with 11 bases in the middle. The CDR3 covers 12 residues. Germline V CDR1 and CDR2: KGHDR, SFDVKD. In DNA, the CDR3 is TGTGCCACCAGTCGGGTACAGGGTACGCAGTATTTT. As protein: CATSRVQGTQYF.

This sequence joins TRBV10-3 and TRBJ1-1; no reliable D call. Germline V gene data show CDR1 as ENHRY and CDR2 as SYGVKD. This CDR3 is 11 amino acids long. The V and J ends lost 10 bases and 2 bases respectively, with 8 bases between them. In DNA form, the CDR3 reads TGTGCCACCGAAGGCAACACTGAAGCTTTCTTT. Protein product: CATEGNTEAFF.